The 15 T cell receptor beta chains presented below share a single source sample, sequenced in a study of T cell repertoires in cytomegalovirus infection. TCRdb re-called the reads with MiXCR, one entry per CDR3 protein. Counted here are 80,000 or so distinct CDR3 sequences, 35% to 50% occurring once; the ten biggest clones make up 85% to 95%. What these receptors recognize is not known. Sequenced here: CD8+ T cells from cultured PBMCs, sampled from culture after CMV antigen stimulation. The receptors come from a human donor in good health (CMV status not recorded). Some clones in this sample may be carry-over from other donors' samples.

The sample holds a few counts of this clonotype. J is TRBJ2-1 and V is TRBV7-6; 9 nucleotides align to TRBD1. The length of the CDR3 is 16 residues. Trimming at V came to 5 bases and at J to 10 bases, leaving 15 bases not matched to a gene. The germline V gene has CDR1 SGHVS and CDR2 FNYEAQ. The CDR3, as DNA: TGTGCCAGCAGCCCGACCTGGGGACAGGGTGGCGGCGAGCAGTTCTTC. Protein sequence: CASSPTWGQGGGEQFF.

The J gene is TRBJ2-6, the V gene TRBV7-2; no definite D call. V lost 8 bases and J lost 4, with 9 bases in between. Germline CDR1 reads SGHTA; CDR2 reads FQGNSA. The CDR3 covers 13 residues. The CDR3 is CASPVSGANVLTF. DNA for the CDR3: TGTGCCAGCCCGGTATCAGGGGCCAACGTCCTGACTTTC.

This clonotype appeared a single time. The rearrangement links TRBV6-1 to TRBJ2-3; D is perhaps TRBD2 (5 bases). The CDR3 has 15 amino acids. In germline, CDR1 is MNHNS, CDR2 SASEGT. V lost 3 bases, J lost 4 bases, and 14 bases lay in between. CDR3 protein: CASSERDLESDTQYF. The CDR3 DNA reads as TGTGCCAGCAGTGAGAGGGATTTGGAATCAGATACGCAGTATTTT.

In this sample, this clonotype turned up a few times. The V call is TRBV4-1, the J call TRBJ2-1; TRBD2 agrees at 12 bases. CDR1 is MGHRA and CDR2 is YSYEKL in the germline V gene. The junction had 5 bases not matched to a gene; V was cut back by 3 bases and J by 2 bases. The CDR3 has 17 residues. CDR3 residues: CASSQGLAGGPYNEQFF. Written as DNA, the CDR3 is TGCGCCAGCAGCCAGGGGCTAGCGGGGGGGCCCTACAATGAGCAGTTCTTC.

The V gene is TRBV12-3 or TRBV12-4, the J gene TRBJ1-1; D is undetermined. This CDR3 has 14 residues. V shed 8 bases and J shed 0 bases, with 13 bases lying between them. As DNA, the CDR3 is TGTGCCAGCGGATACGGGAGATTGAACACTGAAGCTTTCTTT. This codes for CASGYGRLNTEAFF.

This clonotype was observed a few times. The chain uses TRBV6-5 and TRBJ1-1, with a tentative D call TRBD1 (5 bases). The CDR3 length is 15 residues. Between the trimmed V and J ends, which lost 0 bases and 3 bases, there was a span of 11 bases. Germline loops: CDR1 MNHEY, CDR2 SVGAGI. This CDR3 is CASSYSSGYDTEAFF. CDR3 sequence (DNA): TGTGCCAGCAGTTACTCGTCAGGGTACGACACTGAAGCTTTCTTT.

This clonotype was recorded a few times. V is TRBV4-1 and J is TRBJ2-7, with D maybe TRBD2 (5 bases). The CDR3 has 13 residues. Germline V gene data show CDR1 as MGHRA and CDR2 as YSYEKL. The germline V and J ends were trimmed by 1 base and 2 bases, with 6 bases remaining between them. The CDR3 bases are TGCGCCAGCAGCCAAGTCGGGGCCTACGAGCAGTACTTC. This sequence encodes CASSQVGAYEQYF.

This clonotype was counted a few times. This chain links TRBV10-3 with TRBJ1-5, with TRBD1 identical over 8 bases. The V gene's germline CDR1 is ENHRY and CDR2 SYGVKD. V shed 0 bases and J 3 bases; nucleotides not matched to a gene: 10. This CDR3 is built from 18 residues. The CDR3 reads CAISESLQGVWDNQPQHF. The CDR3 DNA reads as TGTGCCATCAGTGAGTCGCTACAGGGGGTTTGGGACAATCAGCCCCAGCATTTT.

There are many counts of this clonotype. The chain combines TRBV7-2 with TRBJ1-1; no definite D call. CDR1 and CDR2 (germline): SGHTA, FQGNSA. V gave up 5 bases and J gave up 3 bases, with 16 bases separating them. The CDR3 runs 15 residues. The CDR3 loop is CASSPGPYKHTEAFF. The CDR3 region has the DNA TGTGCCAGCAGCCCCGGCCCCTACAAGCACACTGAAGCTTTCTTT.

This clonotype was seen a handful of times. The CDR3 nucleotides read TGCGCCAGCAGCCAGGATCCTCCCGGGTCCTCACCCTATGGCTACACCTTC. Translation gives CASSQDPPGSSPYGYTF. This chain connects TRBV4-1 to TRBJ1-2; D unresolved. The ends were cut back, 3 bases at V and 4 bases at J, with 21 bases in the middle. CDR3 length: 17 residues. In germline, CDR1 is MGHRA, CDR2 YSYEKL.

The CDR3 protein is CASSLTQGRTEAFF. In DNA form, the CDR3 reads TGCGCCAGCAGCTTGACGCAAGGGAGGACTGAAGCTTTCTTT. V is TRBV5-1 and J is TRBJ1-1; D not certain. The germline gives CDR1 SGHRS, CDR2 YFSETQ. The CDR3 consists of 14 residues. The V and J ends lost 1 base and 5 bases respectively, with 12 bases between them.

This clonotype was found many times. This chain links TRBV7-6 with TRBJ2-5; 8 bases are a match to TRBD1. This CDR3 region has 13 residues. V was clipped by 5 bases and J by 4 bases; unmatched bases: 3. Germline V CDR1 and CDR2: SGHVS, FNYEAQ. The CDR3 region is CASSLTGGETQYF. The DNA for the CDR3 is TGTGCCAGCAGCCTTACAGGGGGAGAGACCCAGTACTTC.

V and J are TRBV7-9 and TRBJ1-5; maybe TRBD1 (6 bases). CDR3 length: 16 amino acids. Germline CDR1 and CDR2: SEHNR and FQNEAQ (reference sequence). Trimming cost V 5 bases and J 1 base, with 15 bases left between them. CDR3 nucleotide sequence: TGTGCCAGCAGCACCCACAGGGAGGGGAGCAATCAGCCCCAGCATTTT. This sequence encodes CASSTHREGSNQPQHF.

The genes are TRBV7-6 and TRBJ2-1; D might be TRBD2 (7 bases). V lost 7 bases and J 5 bases, leaving 18 bases between the germline ends. CDR1 is SGHVS and CDR2 is FNYEAQ in the germline V gene. This CDR3 comprises 15 residues. The CDR3 loop is CASNYAGAKNNEQFF. CDR3 DNA: TGTGCCAGCAACTATGCGGGGGCCAAAAACAATGAGCAGTTCTTC. The whole variable domain, filled in from reference TRBV7-6 and TRBJ2-1, reads GAGVSQSPRYKVTKRGQDVALRCDPISGHVSLYWYRQALGQGPEFLTYFNYEAQQDKSGLPNDRFSAERPEGSISTLTIQRTEQRDSAMYRCASNYAGAKNNEQFFGPGTRLTVL.

This clonotype was seen repeatedly, ten times or more. This chain joins TRBV7-2 and TRBJ2-7; 11 nucleotides align to TRBD2. CDR1 is SGHTA, CDR2 FQGNSA, per germline. With 4 bases clipped from V and 0 bases from J, the junction kept 20 bases outside the gene matches. The CDR3 sequence is 21 residues long. Here the CDR3 DNA reads TGTGCCAGCAGCTCACTCAGGTGGGAGACTAGCGGGGACCCGAGCTCCTACGAGCAGTACTTC. It specifies CASSSLRWETSGDPSSYEQYF.